This T cell receptor beta chain appears in the sequencing data of a study of long-term antiretroviral therapy in people with HIV. Broader study findings: Against controls, HIV repertoires showed narrower ranges of CDR3 length. Post-ART diversity increased but stayed below transplant donor controls.

Version v3.0 of the immunoSEQ assay was performed at survey level. Libraries were prepared by immunoSEQ multiplex PCR; TCRdb keeps only in-frame clonotypes and omits some of them. The sample records 15,000 to 20,000 clones, 79% being singletons. CDR3 size: 15 residues. Trimming removed 5 bases at V and 6 bases at J, with 18 bases between. Germline V gene sequence: CDR1 SGHTA, CDR2 FQGTGA. Every donor contributed at least one pre-ART and at least two post-ART PBMC samples. People in the study who had HIV all got their treatment in the United States. Notes on this clone: The antigen is unknown.

The sequences come from unsorted PBMCs, collected at the start of antiretroviral therapy. The chain recombines TRBV7-3 with TRBJ2-3; TRBD1 might be the D (7 bases). This sequence was found in a man in his thirties or forties with HIV. CDR3 amino acids: CASSPQGGRHDTQYF. CDR3 sequence (DNA): TGTGCCAGCAGCCCTCAGGGGGGCAGGCACGATACGCAGTATTTT.